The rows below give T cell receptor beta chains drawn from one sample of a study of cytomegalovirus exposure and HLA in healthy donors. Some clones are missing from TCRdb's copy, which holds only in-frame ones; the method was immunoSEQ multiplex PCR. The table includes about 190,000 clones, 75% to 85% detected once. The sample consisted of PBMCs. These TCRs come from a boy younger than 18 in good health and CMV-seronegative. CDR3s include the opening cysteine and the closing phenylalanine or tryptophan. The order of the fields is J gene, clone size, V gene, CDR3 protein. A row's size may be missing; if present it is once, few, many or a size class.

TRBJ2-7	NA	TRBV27	CATGRQGSEQYF
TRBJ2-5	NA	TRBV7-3	CASSSGTGETQYF
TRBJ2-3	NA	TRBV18	CASSPGPDTQYF
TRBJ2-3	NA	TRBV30	CACSAGSWTDTQYF
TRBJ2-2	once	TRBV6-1	CASTLRIANTGELFF
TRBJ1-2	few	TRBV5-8	CASSLLRLQYGYTF
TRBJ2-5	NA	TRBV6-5	CASSYGRGEETQYF
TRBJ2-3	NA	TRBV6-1	CASSEQTGQEADTQYF
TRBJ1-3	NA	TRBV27	CASSPRQFSGNTIYF
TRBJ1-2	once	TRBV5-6	CASSPTGEDGYTF
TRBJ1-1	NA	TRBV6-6	CASSIREYTEAFF
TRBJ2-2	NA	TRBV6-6	CASDKTSGQTGELFF
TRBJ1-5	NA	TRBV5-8	CASSLYGRSNQPQHF
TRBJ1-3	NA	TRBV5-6	CASSFDRSSGNTIYF
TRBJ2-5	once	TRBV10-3	CAISEGTWQYF
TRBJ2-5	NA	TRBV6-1	CASRRSSGGQETQYF
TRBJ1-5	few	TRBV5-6	CASSVGTGLSNQPQHF
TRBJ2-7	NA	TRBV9	CASSERPGTGNSYEQYF
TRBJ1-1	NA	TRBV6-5	CASRNTDRMNTEAFF
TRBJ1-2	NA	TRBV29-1	CSVVEELFDYGYTF
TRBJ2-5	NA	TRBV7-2	CASSLRRRVSGQETQYF
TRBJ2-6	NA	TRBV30	CAWSAGAGANVLTF
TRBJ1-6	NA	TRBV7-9	CSSSLGGQYNSPLHF
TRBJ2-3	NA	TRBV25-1	CASSDNLRGRGDTQYF
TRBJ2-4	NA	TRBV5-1	CASSGGTRVAGNIQYF
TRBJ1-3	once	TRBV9	CASSVGGASGNTIYF
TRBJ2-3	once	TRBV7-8	CASSSYKLTGDSSTDTQYF
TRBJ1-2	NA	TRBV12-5	CASGPPGQGVWGRGYTF
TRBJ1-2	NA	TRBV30	CAWSVQGGRGYTF
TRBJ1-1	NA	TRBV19	CASTTRGMSTEAFF
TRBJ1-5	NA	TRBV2	CASSEGPRNQPQHF
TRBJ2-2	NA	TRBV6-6	CASSKARTGTGELFF
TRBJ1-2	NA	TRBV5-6	CASSLRGGYGYTF
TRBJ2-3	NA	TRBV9	CASSAQGGGADTQYF
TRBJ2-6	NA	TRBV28	CASTRVSRSGANVLTF
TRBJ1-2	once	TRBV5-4	CASSSRDRDGYTF
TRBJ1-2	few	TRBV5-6	CASSLVWQGDGYTF
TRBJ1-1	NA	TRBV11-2	CASSSGGGQGGTEAFF
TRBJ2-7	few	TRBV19	CASTETGYSYEQYF
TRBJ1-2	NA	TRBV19	CASSIHQIYGYTF
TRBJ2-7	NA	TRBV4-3	CASSRIAGASGEQYF
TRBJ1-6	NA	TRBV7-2	CASSYYNSPLHF
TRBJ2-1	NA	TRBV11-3	CASSDIGTSVYNGQFF
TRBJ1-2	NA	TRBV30	CAWSRRRRGANYGYTF
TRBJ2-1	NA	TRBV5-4	CASSLSSGAYNEQFF
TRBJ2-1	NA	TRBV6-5	CATRGTRMVEQFF
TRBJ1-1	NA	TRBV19	CASSIYKGRVFPEAFF
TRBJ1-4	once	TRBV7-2	CASSFRVVDEKLFF
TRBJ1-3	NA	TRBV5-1	CASSLDLGASAIYF
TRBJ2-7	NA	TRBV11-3	CASSPRTGPDSEQYF
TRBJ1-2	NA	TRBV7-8	CASSYTARTASSHGYTF
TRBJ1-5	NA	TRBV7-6	CASSLKDRVSQPQHF
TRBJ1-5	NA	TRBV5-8	CASSLFWAGGFNQPQHF
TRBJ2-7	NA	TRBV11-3	CASSLDSSVEQYF
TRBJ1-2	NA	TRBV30	CAWSRGKGDDGYTF
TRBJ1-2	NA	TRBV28	CASSVTQGPQGGYTF
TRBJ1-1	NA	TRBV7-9	CASSTTPGTEAFF
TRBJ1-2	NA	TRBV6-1	CASSETRGAGYGYTF
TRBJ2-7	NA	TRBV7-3	CASSLDPDRGGEQYF
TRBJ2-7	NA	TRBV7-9	CASSLVPGRSYEQYF